The 31 T cell receptor beta chains listed next were all sequenced from one sample in a study of beta chain features in type 1 diabetes. Study-level points and caveats: Shortening that was moderate but significant affected the TCRB CDR3s of Type 1 diabetes patients in all four CD4+ subsets.

Their specific antigens are unknown. The study reverse transcribed the entire isolated RNA, so it sequenced expressed TCRB transcripts. The method was immunoSEQ multiplex PCR; TCRdb's version includes in-frame clones alone and lacks a portion of them. The sample records roughly 160,000 clones, roughly 8% being singletons. The sample was central memory CD4+ T cells from blood. The receptors derive from a man between 18 and 35 years old with type 1 diabetes.

This clone was observed a few times. The CDR3 DNA is TGTGCCAGCAGTCGCGCGAAGGCGGGTCACCCCGAGCAGTACTTC. Translated, it gives CASSRAKAGHPEQYF. This chain uses TRBV28 with TRBJ2-7; D is possibly TRBD2 (5 bases). CDR1 and CDR2 from the germline V gene are MDHEN and SYDVKM. The CDR3 covers 15 residues. Trimming shortened V by 5 bases and J by 6 bases, and 20 bases separated the two germline ends. Full variable domain (outside the CDR3, taken from reference TRBV28 and TRBJ2-7): DVKVTQSSRYLVKRTGEKVFLECVQDMDHENMFWYRQDPGLGLRLIYFSYDVKMKEKGDIPEGYSVSREKKERFSLILESASTNQTSMYLCASSRAKAGHPEQYFGPGTRLTVT.

This chain uses TRBV6-5 with TRBJ2-7; possibly TRBD1 for D (6 bases). Trimming shortened V by 7 bases and J by 2 bases, and 15 bases separated the two germline ends. Germline V lookup: CDR1 MNHEY, CDR2 SVGAGI. CDR3 length: 14 amino acids. CDR3 loop: CASTQRTAAYEQYF. The CDR3 DNA follows: TGTGCCAGCACCCAAAGGACAGCAGCCTACGAGCAGTACTTC.

This clone was seen more than once but under ten times. The rearrangement uses TRBV21-1 and TRBJ1-1; the table's D call of TRBD1 was not tested on the DNA. TRBV21-1 is noted as a pseudogene. The CDR3 is 13 amino acids. The CDR3 DNA sequence: TGTGCCAGCGAGGGGGACAGGAACACTGAAGCTTTCTTT. Protein product: CASEGDRNTEAFF.

In its sample, this clone was seen many times. CDR3 DNA sequence: TGCGCCAGCAGCTTTGCAGAGCAGGGTACGCAGTATTTT. It specifies CASSFAEQGTQYF. J is TRBJ2-3 and V is TRBV5-1; a possible D gene is TRBD1 (5 bases). V lost 2 bases to trimming and J lost 8 bases, with 12 bases between them. The CDR3 totals 13 residues. Germline-derived CDR1 and CDR2 are SGHRS and YFSETQ.

This clone has a handful of counts. This rearrangement joins TRBV5-1 to TRBJ2-3, with a tentative D call TRBD1 (5 bases). Deletions cut 7 bases from V and 5 bases from J, with 14 bases between. The CDR3 sequence is 13 residues long. Germline V gives CDR1 SGHRS, CDR2 YFSETQ. This CDR3 reads CASGHSPEDTQYF. CDR3 in DNA: TGCGCCAGCGGACATAGTCCCGAAGATACGCAGTATTTT.

This clone has just a few counts. J is TRBJ2-1 and V is TRBV28; 11 bases map to TRBD2. Per the germline V gene, CDR1 is MDHEN and CDR2 is SYDVKM. Trimming removed 2 bases from V and 6 bases from J; junction bases left unmatched: 3. The CDR3 extends over 15 amino acids. CDR3 bases: TGTGCCAGCAGTTTAGCTAGCGGGGGGCCCAATGAGCAGTTCTTC. Its protein product is CASSLASGGPNEQFF.

This clone was detected only a few times. The chain couples TRBV5-6 to TRBJ2-2, with D possibly TRBD2 on 5 matching bases. The CDR3 runs to 14 residues. Trimming took 2 bases from V and 6 from J, leaving 11 bases between them. CDR1 and CDR2 (germline): SGHDT, YYEEEE. CDR3 in DNA: TGTGCCAGCAGCTTTTTGCAGGAGGCCGGGGAGCTGTTTTTT. Translation gives CASSFLQEAGELFF.

This clone has more than one count but fewer than ten. The chain combines TRBV25-1 with TRBJ2-3; D unclear. CDR1 and CDR2 from the germline V gene are MGHDK and SYGVNS. The CDR3 sequence is 17 residues long. V was trimmed by 3 bases and J by 0 bases, leaving 16 bases between them. The chain's CDR3 is CASSEIHLQKSTDTQYF. The DNA for the CDR3 is TGTGCCAGCAGTGAGATTCACTTACAGAAAAGCACAGATACGCAGTATTTT.

This clone was found a few times. The chain has TRBV30 and TRBJ2-6; D gene uncertain. The CDR3 has 13 amino acids. Per the germline V gene, CDR1 is GTSNPN and CDR2 is SVGIG (reference sequence). The CDR3 loop is CARTWAGANVLTF. The DNA of the CDR3 is TGTGCGCGTACTTGGGCGGGGGCCAACGTCCTGACTTTC.

The J gene is TRBJ2-7, the V gene TRBV28; tentatively, D is TRBD2 (6 bases). This CDR3 region has 15 residues. V shed 5 bases and J shed 4 bases, with 18 bases lying between them. Germline V gives CDR1 MDHEN, CDR2 SYDVKM. For the CDR3, the DNA is TGTGCCAGCAGTAGAGGCGGATCGGGGGTTTACGAGCAGTACTTC. As protein: CASSRGGSGVYEQYF.

V is TRBV7-2 and J is TRBJ2-7, with TRBD1 as a possible D gene (6 bases). The CDR3 runs to 16 residues. V was trimmed by 2 bases and J by 0 bases, leaving 14 bases between them. The germline V gene has CDR1 SGHTA and CDR2 FQGNSA. The CDR3 loop reads CASSLRGHPSSYEQYF. The CDR3 coding sequence is TGTGCCAGCAGCTTAAGGGGACACCCGAGCTCCTACGAGCAGTACTTC.

This clone has more than one count but fewer than ten. The rearrangement links TRBV5-1 to TRBJ2-2; 9 bases fit TRBD1. CDR1 SGHRS and CDR2 YFSETQ come from the germline V gene. V gave up 4 bases and J gave up 4 bases; unmatched junction bases: 11. The CDR3 sequence is 17 residues long. This CDR3 is CASSGSGTGSVTGELFF. CDR3 nucleotides: TGCGCCAGCAGCGGCTCCGGGACAGGGTCCGTCACCGGGGAGCTGTTTTTT. The complete variable domain, with remaining parts taken from reference TRBV5-1 and TRBJ2-2, reads KAGVTQTPRYLIKTRGQQVTLSCSPISGHRSVSWYQQTPGQGLQFLFEYFSETQRNKGNFPGRFSGRQFSNSRSEMNVSTLELGDSALYLCASSGSGTGSVTGELFFGEGSRLTVL.

The V and J genes are TRBV6-1 and TRBJ2-6; no clear D gene. V lost 5 bases to trimming and J lost 0 bases, with 8 bases between them. CDR1 MNHNS and CDR2 SASEGT come from the germline V gene. This CDR3 spans 15 amino acids. CDR3 in amino acids: CASSPRGSGANVLTF. The DNA of the CDR3 is TGTGCCAGCAGTCCTCGAGGCTCTGGGGCCAACGTCCTGACTTTC.

This chain joins TRBV6-6 and TRBJ2-1; TRBD1 aligns across 10 bases. Germline assignment: CDR1 MNHNY and CDR2 SVGAGI (reference sequence). This CDR3 region has 15 residues. Trimming removed 7 bases from V and 7 bases from J; junction bases left unmatched: 10. CDR3 protein: CASTFSDRGINEQFF. In nucleotides, the CDR3 is TGTGCCAGCACTTTCTCGGACAGGGGGATAAATGAGCAGTTCTTC.

The rearrangement uses TRBV4-3 and TRBJ2-7, with 8 bases matching TRBD1. The germline V gene encodes CDR1 LGHNA and CDR2 YSLEER. V lost 1 base to trimming and J lost 3 bases; unmatched junction nucleotides: 5. The CDR3 is 15 amino acids. The chain's CDR3 is CASSQAQGAVYEQYF. The CDR3 DNA is TGCGCCAGCAGCCAAGCCCAGGGGGCGGTCTACGAGCAGTACTTC.

The J gene is TRBJ2-3, the V gene TRBV10-3; 7 nucleotides agree with TRBD2. This CDR3 is 15 amino acids long. Germline-derived CDR1 and CDR2 are ENHRY and SYGVKD. V gave up 9 bases and J gave up 8 bases; unmatched junction bases: 17. This chain's CDR3 is CAIRIAGNPGGTQYF. CDR3 in DNA: TGTGCCATTCGGATAGCGGGTAACCCAGGAGGTACGCAGTATTTT.

This clone was found a few times. The chain joins TRBV2 to TRBJ1-4; no definite D call. The V gene's germline CDR1 is SNHLY and CDR2 FYNNEI. CDR3 length: 14 residues. The V gene lost 6 bases and the J gene lost 4 bases, with 12 bases spanning the gap. CDR3 sequence reads: CASRLTEFNEKLFF. The CDR3 bases are TGTGCCAGCAGATTGACTGAGTTTAATGAAAAACTGTTTTTT. Filled out from reference TRBV2 and TRBJ1-4, the complete variable domain reads EPEVTQTPSHQVTQMGQEVILRCVPISNHLYFYWYRQILGQKVEFLVSFYNNEISEKSEIFDDQFSVERPDGSNFTLKIRSTKLEDSAMYFCASRLTEFNEKLFFGSGTQLSVL.

There are a few counts of this clone. The chain couples TRBV28 to TRBJ2-1; TRBD2 matches at 12 bases. Germline V lookup: CDR1 MDHEN, CDR2 SYDVKM. After removal of 6 bases from V and 6 bases from J, the junction contained 9 bases not matched to a gene. The CDR3 loop spans 16 amino acids. CDR3 coding DNA: TGTGCCAGCAGCTGGGCTAGCGGGGGGGCAGGCAATGAGCAGTTCTTC. It specifies CASSWASGGAGNEQFF.

This clone was picked up a small number of times. The gene calls are TRBV1 and TRBJ1-2. TRBV1 is a pseudogene locus. The CDR3 totals 15 residues. DNA of the CDR3: TGCACCAGCAGCCAAGTCCTCGTCCGCGGGGGTGGCTACACCTTC. Protein product: CTSSQVLVRGGGYTF.

The rearrangement joins TRBV5-4 to TRBJ2-2; possibly TRBD1 for D (7 bases). With 1 base removed from V and 6 bases from J, the gap between germline ends came to 10 bases. The CDR3 runs 14 residues. Germline V gene data show CDR1 as SGHNT and CDR2 as YYREEE (reference sequence). CDR3 sequence reads: CASSLQGGSGELFF. CDR3 sequence (DNA): TGTGCCAGCAGCTTGCAGGGGGGTTCCGGGGAGCTGTTTTTT.

This clone was counted between two and nine times. Here the CDR3 DNA reads TGTGCCACTCAGGGGGCCGGGAACACCGGGGAGCTGTTTTTT. Protein product: CATQGAGNTGELFF. The chain combines TRBV19 with TRBJ2-2; the match to TRBD1 covers 8 bases. The CDR3 sequence is 14 residues long. V gave up 10 bases and J gave up 1 base; unmatched junction bases: 5. Germline V gene sequence: CDR1 LNHDA, CDR2 SQIVND (reference sequence).

The J gene is TRBJ2-5, the V gene TRBV5-4; 10 nucleotides align to TRBD1. Germline V gives CDR1 SGHNT, CDR2 YYREEE (reference sequence). The CDR3 has 15 residues. The V and J ends lost 4 bases and 5 bases, in that order; junction bases with no gene match: 8. CDR3 in amino acids: CASSGRDRGAETQYF. CDR3 nucleotides: TGTGCCAGCAGCGGCCGGGACAGGGGAGCGGAGACCCAGTACTTC. The full variable domain, rest sourced from reference TRBV5-4 and TRBJ2-5, is ETGVTQSPTHLIKTRGQQVTLRCSSQSGHNTVSWYQQALGQGPQFIFQYYREEENGRGNFPPRFSGLQFPNYSSELNVNALELDDSALYLCASSGRDRGAETQYFGPGTRLLVL.

This clone has only a few counts. CDR3 region: CASSPDREGRSEFF. The CDR3 DNA reads as TGCGCCAGCAGCCCGGACCGGGAGGGACGGTCGGAGTTCTTC. The chain uses TRBV5-1 and TRBJ2-1, with 8 bases lining up with TRBD2. The germline CDR1 and CDR2 sequences are SGHRS and YFSETQ. V lost 4 bases and J lost 14; bases outside the gene matches: 14. The CDR3 has 14 amino acids.

This chain links TRBV27 with TRBJ2-5; 7 bases align to TRBD2. The germline V gene has CDR1 MNHEY and CDR2 SMNVEV (reference sequence). The CDR3 consists of 13 residues. V was pared by 5 bases and J by 5 bases, with 5 bases of the junction left unmatched. The CDR3, as DNA: TGTGCCAGCAGTACCGCCGGGAGGGAGACCCAGTACTTC. Its protein is CASSTAGRETQYF.

The chain uses TRBV19 and TRBJ2-1; 7 bases line up with TRBD2. There are 14 residues in the CDR3. Germline loops: CDR1 LNHDA, CDR2 SQIVND (reference sequence). The trim removed 5 bases at V and 9 bases at J, leaving 10 bases unmatched. The CDR3 nucleotides are TGTGCCAGTAGTTCCGGACTAGAAATCGCTGAGCAGTTCTTC. It encodes CASSSGLEIAEQFF. Based on the CDR3 plus reference TRBV19 and TRBJ2-1, the full variable domain is DGGITQSPKYLFRKEGQNVTLSCEQNLNHDAMYWYRQDPGQGLRLIYYSQIVNDFQKGDIAEGYSVSREKKESFPLTVTSAQKNPTAFYLCASSSGLEIAEQFFGPGTRLTVL.

The rearrangement links TRBV5-5 to TRBJ2-2, with TRBD1 matching over 9 bases. Germline V lookup: CDR1 SGHKS, CDR2 YYEKEE (reference sequence). There are 15 residues in the CDR3. V was clipped by 2 bases and J by 2 bases; unmatched bases: 1. The chain's CDR3 is CASSLQGANTGELFF. The CDR3 DNA reads as TGTGCCAGCAGCTTACAGGGGGCTAACACCGGGGAGCTGTTTTTT.

The chain recombines TRBV4-1 with TRBJ1-2; D may be TRBD1 (5 bases). The ends were cut back, 6 bases at V and 2 bases at J, with 22 bases in the middle. This CDR3 has 17 amino acids. Germline CDR1 and CDR2: MGHRA and YSYEKL. CDR3 nucleotide sequence: TGCGCCAGCAGGCAAAATCATCCGGGGGACCCCAACTATGGCTACACCTTC. Translated: CASRQNHPGDPNYGYTF.

Of note for this clone: The same CDR3 is also encoded by other DNA sequences in this sample. The chain combines TRBV7-9 with TRBJ2-1, with TRBD2 matching 9 bases. The junction had 3 bases not matched to a gene; V was cut back by 5 bases and J by 1 base. Germline V gene sequence: CDR1 SEHNR, CDR2 FQNEAQ (reference sequence). This CDR3 region has 15 residues. CDR3 nucleotides: TGTGCCAGCAGCCGTCTAGCGGGATCCTACAATGAGCAGTTCTTC. Translation: CASSRLAGSYNEQFF.

The chain recombines TRBV7-8 with TRBJ2-5; no reliable D call. Germline-derived CDR1 and CDR2 are SGHVS and FQNEAQ. V lost 1 base and J lost 8, with 8 bases in between. The CDR3 loop spans 12 amino acids. CDR3 sequence reads: CASSLDRVTQYF. Written as DNA, the CDR3 is TGTGCCAGCAGCTTAGATCGAGTTACCCAGTACTTC.

This chain connects TRBV7-8 to TRBJ2-1, with TRBD2 matching 13 bases. The V gene's germline CDR1 is SGHVS and CDR2 FQNEAQ. The CDR3 has 16 amino acids. Germline trimming cut 5 bases from V and 4 bases from J; bases unmatched to any gene: 5. This chain's CDR3 is CASSQMGLAGYNEQFF. The DNA for the CDR3 is TGTGCCAGCAGCCAAATGGGACTAGCGGGATACAATGAGCAGTTCTTC.

The rearrangement joins TRBV5-4 to TRBJ2-5; 8 nucleotides agree with TRBD1. Germline V gives CDR1 SGHNT, CDR2 YYREEE (reference sequence). CDR3 size: 15 residues. Unmatched junction bases numbered 16, after V lost 2 bases and J lost 13 bases. The DNA for the CDR3 is TGTGCCAGCAGCTTAGCCGGACAGGGATTAGTAACCTCGTACTTC. Translation gives CASSLAGQGLVTSYF.